These T cell receptor beta chains were read from a single sample in a study of T cells after somatic rescue of genetic block. Here immunoSEQ multiplex PCR was the method, and the copy in TCRdb shows in-frame clones only, minus some. The profile shows 70,000 to 95,000 clones, around 90% of them singletons. Sample: peripheral blood mononuclear cells (PBMCs). The receptor source for this set is a woman aged 18-29 years. Both conserved end residues are part of each CDR3. Each record gives: CDR3 DNA, CDR3 protein, V gene, clone size, J gene, D gene. D genes are given only for firm matches. Rows give clone size only sometimes, using once, few, many, or a class for an expanded clone.

CDR3 DNA: TGTGCCAGCGACACTCTTACAGGGCCCTATGGCTACACCTTC; CDR3 protein: CASDTLTGPYGYTF; V gene: TRBV11-2; clone size: -; J gene: TRBJ1-2; D gene: -
CDR3 DNA: TGCGCCAGCTTCGGGAGTCGCGGCGAGCAGTACTTC; CDR3 protein: CASFGSRGEQYF; V gene: TRBV5-1; clone size: -; J gene: TRBJ2-7; D gene: -
CDR3 DNA: TGTGCCAGCAGTTTATTGTGGGGAAATCAGCCCCAGCATTTT; CDR3 protein: CASSLLWGNQPQHF; V gene: TRBV27; clone size: -; J gene: TRBJ1-5; D gene: -
CDR3 DNA: TGTGCCAGCAGCGTAGCTGTGGGCGGGACTGGGAACGAGCAGTACTTC; CDR3 protein: CASSVAVGGTGNEQYF; V gene: TRBV9; clone size: -; J gene: TRBJ2-7; D gene: -
CDR3 DNA: TGCGCCAGCAGCCCACGTACAAAGCGGGAGGGCCGTGATGAGCAGTTCTTC; CDR3 protein: CASSPRTKREGRDEQFF; V gene: TRBV5-1; clone size: -; J gene: TRBJ2-1; D gene: TRBD2
CDR3 DNA: TGTGCCAGCAGTTTGGGTGGCTCTACCTTCAGCCGCAGCTCCTACAATGAGCAGTTCTTC; CDR3 protein: CASSLGGSTFSRSSYNEQFF; V gene: TRBV28; clone size: -; J gene: TRBJ2-1; D gene: -
CDR3 DNA: TGTGCCAGCAGCGCCGTACAGGGGTTACCCTACGAGCAGTACTTC; CDR3 protein: CASSAVQGLPYEQYF; V gene: TRBV11-2; clone size: -; J gene: TRBJ2-7; D gene: TRBD1
CDR3 DNA: TGTGCCAGCAGCTTATGGGGCAGGGGCTCCGTTATTGGGACAGATACGCAGTATTTT; CDR3 protein: CASSLWGRGSVIGTDTQYF; V gene: TRBV7-8; clone size: few; J gene: TRBJ2-3; D gene: -
CDR3 DNA: TGTGCCTGGAGTGTTAGTCCGGGGGGTCAGCCCCAGCATTTT; CDR3 protein: CAWSVSPGGQPQHF; V gene: TRBV30; clone size: -; J gene: TRBJ1-5; D gene: -
CDR3 DNA: TGCGCCAGCAGCTTGGGACTAGCGGGAAACACCGGGGAGCTGTTTTTT; CDR3 protein: CASSLGLAGNTGELFF; V gene: TRBV5-1; clone size: -; J gene: TRBJ2-2; D gene: TRBD2
CDR3 DNA: TGTGCCACAAGACAGGGGGCGGTCCTGGGTGATGAGCAGTTCTTC; CDR3 protein: CATRQGAVLGDEQFF; V gene: TRBV28; clone size: -; J gene: TRBJ2-1; D gene: TRBD1
CDR3 DNA: TGTGCCTCCGGGGAGTCGGGTCAGCCCCAGCATTTT; CDR3 protein: CASGESGQPQHF; V gene: TRBV30; clone size: -; J gene: TRBJ1-5; D gene: -
CDR3 DNA: TGCAGCGTTGAAGATCACGGGGGAGGCCACGCAGATACGCAGTATTTT; CDR3 protein: CSVEDHGGGHADTQYF; V gene: TRBV29-1; clone size: -; J gene: TRBJ2-3; D gene: -
CDR3 DNA: TGTGCCAGCGCTAAAGGACTAGCGGGGCCCCAGCAGCAGTTCTTC; CDR3 protein: CASAKGLAGPQQQFF; V gene: TRBV6-5; clone size: -; J gene: TRBJ2-1; D gene: TRBD2
CDR3 DNA: TGTGCCAGAAACAGGGTTGGCTATGGCTACACCTTC; CDR3 protein: CARNRVGYGYTF; V gene: TRBV7-9; clone size: -; J gene: TRBJ1-2; D gene: -
CDR3 DNA: TGCGCCAGCAGCTCTCCGGGACAGGGTCTCGAAGCTTTCTTT; CDR3 protein: CASSSPGQGLEAFF; V gene: TRBV5-1; clone size: few; J gene: TRBJ1-1; D gene: TRBD1
CDR3 DNA: TGTGCCAGCAGCGTCGCCCCGACATCAACTAATGAAAAACTGTTTTTT; CDR3 protein: CASSVAPTSTNEKLFF; V gene: TRBV9; clone size: -; J gene: TRBJ1-4; D gene: -
CDR3 DNA: TGTGCCAGCAGTGGGGAAGAGACCCAGTACTTC; CDR3 protein: CASSGEETQYF; V gene: TRBV28; clone size: -; J gene: TRBJ2-5; D gene: -
CDR3 DNA: TGTGCCAGCAGCACTACAGGGGGCAGGTATGGCTACACCTTC; CDR3 protein: CASSTTGGRYGYTF; V gene: TRBV5-5; clone size: -; J gene: TRBJ1-2; D gene: TRBD1
CDR3 DNA: TGTGCCAGCAGCCCCCCCGGGGAGGATGGCTACACCTTC; CDR3 protein: CASSPPGEDGYTF; V gene: TRBV7-9; clone size: -; J gene: TRBJ1-2; D gene: -
CDR3 DNA: TGCGCCAGCAGCGCCGGACAGGGAACTAATGAGCAGTTCTTC; CDR3 protein: CASSAGQGTNEQFF; V gene: TRBV5-1; clone size: -; J gene: TRBJ2-1; D gene: TRBD1
CDR3 DNA: TGTGCCAGCAGTTATGACACGAGCTCTGGAAACACCATATATTTT; CDR3 protein: CASSYDTSSGNTIYF; V gene: TRBV6-5; clone size: -; J gene: TRBJ1-3; D gene: -
CDR3 DNA: TGTGCCAGCTCACCAGACACGAGCAATCAGCCCCAGCATTTT; CDR3 protein: CASSPDTSNQPQHF; V gene: TRBV18; clone size: -; J gene: TRBJ1-5; D gene: -
CDR3 DNA: TGTGCCAGCAGGGTCCCGAACACTGAAGCTTTCTTT; CDR3 protein: CASRVPNTEAFF; V gene: TRBV6-1; clone size: -; J gene: TRBJ1-1; D gene: -
CDR3 DNA: TGCGCCAGCAGTGGAGTTCTAGCGGACTACAATGAGCAGTTCTTC; CDR3 protein: CASSGVLADYNEQFF; V gene: TRBV10-1; clone size: -; J gene: TRBJ2-1; D gene: TRBD2
CDR3 DNA: TGTGCCAGCAGTTACGGTTCCGTGAACACTGAAGCTTTCTTT; CDR3 protein: CASSYGSVNTEAFF; V gene: TRBV6-6; clone size: -; J gene: TRBJ1-1; D gene: -
CDR3 DNA: TGCAGTGCTAGAGATTGGACTGAAGCTTTCTTT; CDR3 protein: CSARDWTEAFF; V gene: TRBV20-1; clone size: -; J gene: TRBJ1-1; D gene: -
CDR3 DNA: TGTGCCAGCAGCTTAGACGGGCCCGGGACAGGGAGCACTGAAGCTTTCTTT; CDR3 protein: CASSLDGPGTGSTEAFF; V gene: TRBV11-1; clone size: -; J gene: TRBJ1-1; D gene: TRBD1
CDR3 DNA: TGTGCCAGCAGTAGGGCCCCTGAAGCTTTCTTT; CDR3 protein: CASSRAPEAFF; V gene: TRBV28; clone size: -; J gene: TRBJ1-1; D gene: -
CDR3 DNA: TGCGCCAGCAGCCAAGGGCCGGACAGTTATAATGAAAAACTGTTTTTT; CDR3 protein: CASSQGPDSYNEKLFF; V gene: TRBV4-1; clone size: -; J gene: TRBJ1-4; D gene: -
CDR3 DNA: TGTGCCAGCAGCCGGATACCGGGACGGGTGGGGTTCTTC; CDR3 protein: CASSRIPGRVGFF; V gene: TRBV2; clone size: -; J gene: TRBJ2-1; D gene: -
CDR3 DNA: TGTGCTAGCAGCATAGAGGGAACCGGCGATGAGCAGTTCTTC; CDR3 protein: CASSIEGTGDEQFF; V gene: TRBV7-7; clone size: few; J gene: TRBJ2-1; D gene: -
CDR3 DNA: TGTGCCAGCAGCTCTAGCGGGAGTGTCGCAGATACGCAGTATTTT; CDR3 protein: CASSSSGSVADTQYF; V gene: TRBV5-4; clone size: -; J gene: TRBJ2-3; D gene: TRBD2
CDR3 DNA: TGTGCCAGCAGCTTGGATGGGGGAACGTTTAACTATGGCTACACCTTC; CDR3 protein: CASSLDGGTFNYGYTF; V gene: TRBV5-6; clone size: -; J gene: TRBJ1-2; D gene: -
CDR3 DNA: TGTGCCAGCAACAAACAGGGGTCATTATCCTACAATGAGCAGTTCTTC; CDR3 protein: CASNKQGSLSYNEQFF; V gene: TRBV11-3; clone size: -; J gene: TRBJ2-1; D gene: TRBD1
CDR3 DNA: TGTGCCACCTCGACAGGGACTAACTATGGCTACACCTTC; CDR3 protein: CATSTGTNYGYTF; V gene: TRBV6-6; clone size: -; J gene: TRBJ1-2; D gene: TRBD1
CDR3 DNA: TGTGCCAGCAGCGGACAGGGTACCTACGAGCAGTACTTC; CDR3 protein: CASSGQGTYEQYF; V gene: TRBV7-2; clone size: -; J gene: TRBJ2-7; D gene: TRBD1
CDR3 DNA: TGCGCCAGCCCCCGGGACGGCTACGAGCAGTACTTC; CDR3 protein: CASPRDGYEQYF; V gene: TRBV23-1; clone size: few; J gene: TRBJ2-7; D gene: -
CDR3 DNA: TGTGCCAGTAGTCAGGGGGCAGGCGGGAGGGCCGGGGAGCTGTTTTTT; CDR3 protein: CASSQGAGGRAGELFF; V gene: TRBV19; clone size: -; J gene: TRBJ2-2; D gene: -
CDR3 DNA: TGCGCCAGCAGCTTGAAGGGTATTAGCTATAATTCACCCCTCCACTTT; CDR3 protein: CASSLKGISYNSPLHF; V gene: TRBV5-1; clone size: -; J gene: TRBJ1-6; D gene: -
CDR3 DNA: TGTGCCAGCAGCCCCCACCCGGGACAGGGTCGTCAGCCCCAGCATTTT; CDR3 protein: CASSPHPGQGRQPQHF; V gene: TRBV6-4; clone size: -; J gene: TRBJ1-5; D gene: TRBD1
CDR3 DNA: TGCAGCGTTGCCCAGGTTCTTAACACTGAAGCTTTCTTT; CDR3 protein: CSVAQVLNTEAFF; V gene: TRBV29-1; clone size: -; J gene: TRBJ1-1; D gene: -
CDR3 DNA: TGTGCCAGCAGTGAGGGGGCACGGCAGCCCCAGCATTTT; CDR3 protein: CASSEGARQPQHF; V gene: TRBV13; clone size: -; J gene: TRBJ1-5; D gene: TRBD1
CDR3 DNA: TGTGCCTGGAGTGTACTCCGGGGGACTTGGAGTTATGGCAAAAACATTCAGTACTTC; CDR3 protein: CAWSVLRGTWSYGKNIQYF; V gene: TRBV30; clone size: -; J gene: TRBJ2-4; D gene: -
CDR3 DNA: TGCGCCAGCAGCTTGCGTGGGGAGAACACTGAAGCTTTCTTT; CDR3 protein: CASSLRGENTEAFF; V gene: TRBV5-1; clone size: -; J gene: TRBJ1-1; D gene: -
CDR3 DNA: TGTGCCAGCAGCTATACGGGGACGGTTAGCAATCAGCCCCAGCATTTT; CDR3 protein: CASSYTGTVSNQPQHF; V gene: TRBV14; clone size: -; J gene: TRBJ1-5; D gene: -
CDR3 DNA: TGCGCCAGCAGTACTAGCCGGGGAGCTGTTTTT; CDR3 protein: CASSTSRGAVF; V gene: TRBV23-1; clone size: -; J gene: TRBJ2-2; D gene: -